Listed below are T cell receptor beta chains from one sample, sequenced in a study of blood T cell repertoires in COVID-19. The method was immunoSEQ multiplex PCR; TCRdb's version includes in-frame clones alone and lacks a portion of them. The sample lists fewer than 110,000 clones, 80% to 90% seen once, with roughly 4.6% in the top ten. The sequencing input was peripheral blood. These receptors were taken from a man aged 40-50 years with active or convalescent COVID-19. Both conserved end residues are part of each CDR3. D genes are given only for firm matches. Part of the rows lack a size; the others show once, few, many or a class for expanded clones.

NA NA TRBJ1-5 TRBV19 TGTGCCAGTAGCGACTTGCCTCGGCCCCAGCATTTT CASSDLPRPQHF
TRBD2 NA TRBJ2-2 TRBV18 TGTGCCAGCTCACCCCCGGGAGGGCCTGTCACCGGGGAGCTGTTTTTT CASSPPGGPVTGELFF
NA once TRBJ2-4 TRBV4-1 TGCGCCAGCAGCCAAGTGGGCAGAGAGAAAAACATTCAGTACTTC CASSQVGREKNIQYF
NA NA TRBJ1-1 TRBV30 TGTGCCTGGGGACATCCGCGAGATATGAACACTGAAGCTTTCTTT CAWGHPRDMNTEAFF
TRBD1 NA TRBJ1-5 TRBV7-2 TGTGCCAGCAGCCCCGACAGGGCGGGACGGCCCCAGCATTTT CASSPDRAGRPQHF
NA NA TRBJ1-1 TRBV5-1 TGCGCCAGCAGCTTAGCCCTCGGAGGGAACACTGAAGCTTTCTTT CASSLALGGNTEAFF
TRBD1 once TRBJ1-2 TRBV2 TGTGCCAGCCAACAGGGGGGTGTCGGAGGCTACACCTTC CASQQGGVGGYTF
TRBD2 once TRBJ2-1 TRBV29-1 TGCAGCGTTGCTAGCGGGATCGACAATGAGCAGTTCTTC CSVASGIDNEQFF
TRBD2 NA TRBJ2-7 TRBV7-3 TGTGCCAGCAGCTTCGGGACTAGCGAATCCCCCTACGAGCAGTACTTC CASSFGTSESPYEQYF
TRBD2 once TRBJ2-3 TRBV7-2 TGTGCCAGCAGCTCACCCGCCCTAGCGGTGAGCACAGATACGCAGTATTTT CASSSPALAVSTDTQYF
NA few TRBJ1-1 TRBV6-2/TRBV6-3 TGTGCCAGCAGTTATCTGGGCGGGGGCTTAACTGAAGCTTTCTTT CASSYLGGGLTEAFF
NA NA TRBJ2-1 TRBV11-2 TGTGCCAGCAGCTTAGATCGTCCTAGTTGGATACGGGACAATGAGCAGTTCTTC CASSLDRPSWIRDNEQFF
TRBD1 once TRBJ1-2 TRBV19 TGTGCCAGTAGTACCGGGACAGGGATCTATGGCTACACCTTC CASSTGTGIYGYTF
TRBD1 NA TRBJ1-1 TRBV7-2 TGTGCCAGCAGCATGACCCTTTCCGGGACAGGCGAAGCTTTCTTT CASSMTLSGTGEAFF
NA NA TRBJ2-1 TRBV5-8 TGTGCCAGCAGCTTGGACAGCCTTTACAATGAGCAGTTCTTC CASSLDSLYNEQFF
NA NA TRBJ2-6 TRBV20-1 TGCAGTGCTAGTATTCTCCAGGATCGCTCTGGGGCCAACGTCCTGACTTTC CSASILQDRSGANVLTF
NA NA TRBJ2-1 TRBV28 TGTGCCAGCAGGAGTAGCGACACCAATGAGCAGTTCTTC CASRSSDTNEQFF
NA NA TRBJ1-4 TRBV6-2/TRBV6-3 TGTGCCAGCAGCCCTCCGGTCGGGTGGCCTAATGAAAAACTGTTTTTT CASSPPVGWPNEKLFF
NA NA TRBJ1-6 TRBV18 TGTGCCAGCTCACCTCTTCCTTCGTCCTATAATTCACCCCTCCACTTT CASSPLPSSYNSPLHF
TRBD1 NA TRBJ2-7 TRBV7-9 TGTGCCAGCAGCTCCGGGACAGGGATCCTCGAGCAGTACTTC CASSSGTGILEQYF
NA NA TRBJ1-4 TRBV28 TGTGCCAGCGGAGGGGACTTGCTTAATGAAAAACTGTTTTTT CASGGDLLNEKLFF
NA NA TRBJ2-3 TRBV5-6 TGTGCCAGCAGCTTGCTCAGGGCCCTGGCGATTTCAGATACGCAGTATTTT CASSLLRALAISDTQYF
TRBD2 NA TRBJ2-3 TRBV5-1 TGCGCCAGCAGCTTAAGCGGGAGTAGTGGAGATACGCAGTATTTT CASSLSGSSGDTQYF
NA NA TRBJ2-2 TRBV6-5 TGTGCCAGCAGTTTATCTTTGAGGGGGGAGCTGTTTTTT CASSLSLRGELFF
TRBD1 NA TRBJ1-2 TRBV5-1 TGCGCCAGCAGCCCATCGGGACAGCCCAACTATGGCTACACCTTC CASSPSGQPNYGYTF
TRBD2 NA TRBJ2-7 TRBV28 TGTGCCAGCAGTTCGATCACTAGCGGGGGCTCCTACGAGCAGTACTTC CASSSITSGGSYEQYF
NA NA TRBJ1-2 TRBV11-2 TGTGCCAGCAGCTTAGATACACAGGGTACGGGCGGCTACACCTTC CASSLDTQGTGGYTF
TRBD2 NA TRBJ2-3 TRBV9 TGTGCCAGCAGCGGATCTAGCGGGAGTGGGACGCAGTATTTT CASSGSSGSGTQYF
TRBD2 NA TRBJ2-7 TRBV5-1 TGCGCCAGCAGCCCCTGGACTAGCGGGGGGGAGCAGTACTTC CASSPWTSGGEQYF
TRBD1 NA TRBJ2-7 TRBV28 TGTGCCAGCAGACGGACAGGGGGGAACGAGCAGTACTTC CASRRTGGNEQYF
NA NA TRBJ2-1 TRBV4-1 TGCGCCAGCAGTAGGGGGAGGGAGTACAATGAGCAGTTCTTC CASSRGREYNEQFF
NA NA TRBJ2-1 TRBV7-6 TGTGCCAGCAGCTTAAACGGGAATGAGCAGTTCTTC CASSLNGNEQFF
NA medium-sized TRBJ1-5 TRBV4-2 TGTGCCAGCAGCCAAGTACAGGGCAATCAGCCCCAGCATTTT CASSQVQGNQPQHF
NA few TRBJ2-7 TRBV3-1/TRBV3-2 TGTGCCAGCAGCCGCGTCGGGGGATACGAGCAGTACTTC CASSRVGGYEQYF
NA NA TRBJ2-3 TRBV18 TGTGCCACTACAGGGTTGGAGACTAGCACAGATACGCAGTATTTT CATTGLETSTDTQYF
NA NA TRBJ2-7 TRBV9 TGTGCCAGCAGCGTAGCCCCGACAGGGACTTACGAGCAGTACTTC CASSVAPTGTYEQYF
NA NA TRBJ1-2 TRBV15 TGTGCCACCAGCAGAAGCTCAGGAACCCTCCTCTACACCTTC CATSRSSGTLLYTF
TRBD2 NA TRBJ2-7 TRBV5-1 TGCGCCACCCGAGCGGGGGGATCCTACGAGCAGTACTTC CATRAGGSYEQYF
NA NA TRBJ1-2 TRBV4-2 TGTGCCAGCAGCCAAGTGGGGGGGTCTAACTATGGCTACACCTTC CASSQVGGSNYGYTF
NA NA TRBJ1-5 TRBV7-9 TGTGCCAGCAGCTCGACAGGCGCCAATCAGCCCCAGCATTTT CASSSTGANQPQHF
NA NA TRBJ2-5 TRBV7-2 TGTGCCAGCAGCTTCCAATTCGGAGAGACCCAGTACTTC CASSFQFGETQYF
TRBD1 NA TRBJ2-1 TRBV10-3 TGTGCCATCAGGAAACAGGGGGCGCGGGTCAATGAGCAGTTCTTC CAIRKQGARVNEQFF